The 3 T cell receptor beta chains below come from one sample, sequenced in a study of blood T cell repertoires in COVID-19. The repertoire was sequenced with immunoSEQ multiplex PCR; TCRdb's copy has only in-frame clones and lacks some. The data contain 70,000 or so clones, 83% of them seen just once; the ten biggest clones take up roughly 6%. The sample was peripheral blood. The receptors derive from a woman between 55 and 75 years old with acute or convalescent COVID-19.

The J gene is TRBJ1-1, the V gene TRBV27; D gene unclear. V lost 4 bases and J lost 2, with 11 bases in between. There are 14 residues in the CDR3. Germline V gene data show CDR1 as MNHEY and CDR2 as SMNVEV (reference sequence). The CDR3 loop is CASSSLTLNTEAFF. DNA of the CDR3: TGTGCCAGCAGTTCCCTGACACTCAACACTGAAGCTTTCTTT.

The chain joins TRBV2 to TRBJ1-3; the D gene is possibly TRBD1 (5 bases). The V gene lost 5 bases and the J gene lost 0 bases, with 14 bases spanning the gap. Germline V gives CDR1 SNHLY, CDR2 FYNNEI. The length of the CDR3 is 16 residues. DNA of the CDR3: TGTGCCAGCAGTTATATGGGACTGAGCTCTGGAAACACCATATATTTT. It codes for CASSYMGLSSGNTIYF. Full variable domain (remainder filled in from reference TRBV2 and TRBJ1-3): EPEVTQTPSHQVTQMGQEVILRCVPISNHLYFYWYRQILGQKVEFLVSFYNNEISEKSEIFDDQFSVERPDGSNFTLKIRSTKLEDSAMYFCASSYMGLSSGNTIYFGEGSWLTVV.

This chain joins TRBV7-9 and TRBJ2-7; 7 positions match TRBD1. Losses at the gene ends were 0 bases for V and 6 bases for J; bases not matched to a gene: 5. The V gene's germline CDR1 is SEHNR and CDR2 FQNEAQ (reference sequence). There are 14 residues in the CDR3. This chain's CDR3 is CASSLASAGGEQYF. CDR3 DNA sequence: TGTGCCAGCAGCTTAGCATCGGCAGGGGGCGAGCAGTACTTC.